A single sample gave rise to the 13 T cell receptor beta chains below, sequenced in a study of T-cell memory formation after mild COVID-19. Using its own MiXCR run on the 5' RACE reads, TCRdb lists one record per CDR3 protein. The data contain under 650,000 distinct CDR3 sequences, about 20% of them seen just once; the ten biggest clones take up 12%. Sequences were obtained from PBMCs or a T cell subset sorted from them (not recorded which). Receptors originate from an adult woman who had mild COVID-19 (a few samples of this study predate the infection). Cell type and time point are not known.

This clonotype was observed many times. An end of the junction does not agree with germline; a read error may underlie this. This chain joins TRBV12-3 or TRBV12-4 and TRBJ2-2, with TRBD2 matching 8 bases. CDR3 length: 13 residues. The CDR3 coding sequence is TGCGCCAGCAGCCTCGGGGGGGCTGGGGAGCTGTTTTTT. Residues: CASSLGGAGELFF.

This clonotype occurred a few times. The gene calls are TRBV24-1 and TRBJ2-1; D is perhaps TRBD1 or TRBD2 (5 bases each). The length of the CDR3 is 16 residues. Per germline, CDR1 KGHDR and CDR2 SFDVKD. Trimming took off 0 bases at V and 5 bases at J, with 13 bases between the two ends. The CDR3 spells CATSDLRGTKNNEQFF. CDR3 in DNA: TGTGCCACCAGTGATTTGCGTGGGACGAAAAACAATGAGCAGTTCTTC.

This clonotype was recorded a few times. The V call is TRBV19, the J call TRBJ2-3, with D possibly being TRBD1 (5 bases). The CDR3 length is 24 residues. The germline gives CDR1 LNHDA, CDR2 SQIVND (reference sequence). Trimming pared 2 bases from V and 0 bases from J, leaving 36 bases between. As DNA, the CDR3 is TGTGCCAGTAGTATAATTCACGGCAAAGTGGCAGACCTCGCGACGGACACTAGCACAGATACGCAGTATTTT. This sequence encodes CASSIIHGKVADLATDTSTDTQYF.

This rearrangement joins TRBV5-1 to TRBJ2-7; maybe TRBD1 (6 bases). This CDR3 spans 14 amino acids. Germline V lookup: CDR1 SGHRS, CDR2 YFSETQ. V was shortened by 1 base and J by 4 bases, with 12 bases between the two germline ends. The chain's CDR3 is CASSLSSRGYEQYF. In DNA form, the CDR3 reads TGCGCCAGCAGCTTGTCGTCCAGGGGATACGAGCAGTACTTC. The entire variable domain, with the rest obtained from reference TRBV5-1 and TRBJ2-7, is as follows: KAGVTQTPRYLIKTRGQQVTLSCSPISGHRSVSWYQQTPGQGLQFLFEYFSETQRNKGNFPGRFSGRQFSNSRSEMNVSTLELGDSALYLCASSLSSRGYEQYFGPGTRLTVT.

The V and J genes are TRBV3-1 and TRBJ1-6, with a weak D call TRBD1 (6 bases). The V and J ends lost 0 bases and 6 bases respectively, with 9 bases between them. CDR1 is LGHDT, CDR2 YNNKEL, per germline (reference sequence). This CDR3 comprises 15 residues. CDR3 nucleotide sequence: TGTGCCAGCAGCCAAGACGGGACAATTAATTCACCCCTCCACTTT. This encodes CASSQDGTINSPLHF.

Only a few counts were recorded for this clonotype. The chain uses TRBV5-1 and TRBJ2-3; D may correspond to TRBD1 or TRBD2 (5 bases each). The length of the CDR3 is 17 residues. Trimming removed 5 bases at V and 2 bases at J, with 21 bases between. Per germline, CDR1 SGHRS and CDR2 YFSETQ. CDR3 coding DNA: TGCGCCAGCAGATTCGGGGACGCAAATAGACCCACAGATACGCAGTATTTT. Translated, it gives CASRFGDANRPTDTQYF.

There are a few counts of this clonotype. The CDR3, as DNA: TGTGCCACCAGTGATTCCCGCAGGGGAAAATACGAGCAGTACTTC. Amino acids: CATSDSRRGKYEQYF. This rearrangement joins TRBV24-1 to TRBJ2-7, with D perhaps matching TRBD1 (6 bases). CDR1 and CDR2 (germline): KGHDR, SFDVKD. With 2 bases removed from V and 4 bases from J, the gap between germline ends came to 14 bases. The length of the CDR3 is 15 residues.

This clonotype was seen a handful of times. J is TRBJ2-7 and V is TRBV20-1; 10 bases are a match to TRBD1. Germline V gene lookup returns CDR1 DFQATT and CDR2 SNEGSKA (reference sequence). V dropped 5 bases and J dropped 2; count of bases not matched to a gene: 6. The CDR3 consists of 14 residues. CDR3 region: CSADRGPSTYEQYF. For the CDR3, the DNA is TGCAGTGCTGACAGGGGGCCGAGTACCTACGAGCAGTACTTC.

The chain recombines TRBV24-1 with TRBJ2-3; the D gene is possibly TRBD1 (5 bases). The CDR3 loop spans 16 amino acids. Germline V lookup: CDR1 KGHDR, CDR2 SFDVKD. V was cut by 4 bases and J by 5 bases, with 18 bases left in between. CDR3 DNA sequence: TGTGCCACCAGTGACCAGGTGGGGCTAGGGGTAGATACGCAGTATTTT. This codes for CATSDQVGLGVDTQYF.

This clonotype was recorded a few times. The chain carries TRBV27 and TRBJ2-7; 8 bases align to TRBD2. V dropped 6 bases and J dropped 1; count of bases not matched to a gene: 11. The CDR3 runs to 16 residues. The germline V gene has CDR1 MNHEY and CDR2 SMNVEV (reference sequence). The chain's CDR3 is CASSRKAGAVSYEQYF. CDR3 nucleotides: TGTGCCAGCAGCCGAAAAGCGGGAGCGGTGTCCTACGAGCAGTACTTC.

The gene calls are TRBV5-5 and TRBJ2-4; D is unresolved. The ends were cut back, 0 bases at V and 11 bases at J, with 12 bases in the middle. CDR1 and CDR2 (germline): SGHKS, YYEKEE (reference sequence). The CDR3 is made up of 13 amino acids. Here the CDR3 reads CASSLDSIPFQYF. The CDR3 region has the DNA TGTGCCAGCAGCTTGGACAGCATACCATTTCAGTACTTC.

This clonotype has just a few counts. This chain connects TRBV7-2 to TRBJ2-1, with TRBD2 identical over 14 bases. V was clipped by 4 bases and J by 6 bases; unmatched bases: 8. Germline-derived CDR1 and CDR2 are SGHTA and FQGNSA. CDR3 size: 17 residues. For the CDR3, the DNA is TGTGCCAGCAGCTACCCGGGACTAGCGGGAGTAGCCAATGAGCAGTTCTTC. Its protein product is CASSYPGLAGVANEQFF.

This chain uses TRBV4-3 with TRBJ2-7; maybe TRBD1 (6 bases). The CDR3 runs 14 residues. V dropped 2 bases and J dropped 7 bases, with 15 bases sitting between them. In germline, CDR1 is LGHNA, CDR2 YSLEER. The CDR3 loop is CASSQTGYSREQYF. The DNA for the CDR3 is TGCGCCAGCAGCCAAACAGGGTATTCCAGAGAGCAGTACTTC.